Below are 32 T cell receptor beta chains sequenced from a single sample in a study of cytomegalovirus exposure and HLA in healthy donors. The PCR employed 60 Vbeta primers together with 13 Jbeta primers. Using immunoSEQ multiplex PCR, the repertoire was profiled, and TCRdb retains in-frame clones only, with some absent. The sample includes 110,000 or so clones, 65% to 75% seen only once; the top ten take around 4.2%. Sequenced input: PBMCs. These receptors were collected from a woman aged 40-49 years in good health and CMV-seropositive.

This rearrangement joins TRBV19 to TRBJ2-5, with D maybe TRBD1 (6 bases). The CDR3 length is 14 residues. Trimming left V 5 bases short and J 2 bases short, with 12 bases between. The germline V gene has CDR1 LNHDA and CDR2 SQIVND (reference sequence). The CDR3 reads CASSPRTEQETQYF. The CDR3 coding sequence is TGTGCCAGTAGTCCCAGGACAGAGCAAGAGACCCAGTACTTC. The complete variable domain, with remaining parts taken from reference TRBV19 and TRBJ2-5, reads DGGITQSPKYLFRKEGQNVTLSCEQNLNHDAMYWYRQDPGQGLRLIYYSQIVNDFQKGDIAEGYSVSREKKESFPLTVTSAQKNPTAFYLCASSPRTEQETQYFGPGTRLLVL.

The chain couples TRBV10-3 to TRBJ2-2; 8 bases map to TRBD1. V shed 6 bases, J shed 1 base, and the junction held 4 bases outside the gene matches. CDR1 is ENHRY and CDR2 is SYGVKD in the germline V gene. The CDR3 extends over 15 amino acids. The DNA for the CDR3 is TGTGCCATCAGAACCGGGACAGGGAACACCGGGGAGCTGTTTTTT. This translates into CAIRTGTGNTGELFF.

The chain employs TRBV6-1 and TRBJ1-2; D perhaps matches TRBD1 (5 bases). CDR3 length: 13 residues. Germline CDR1 and CDR2: MNHNS and SASEGT. V lost 3 bases and J lost 4, with 9 bases in between. The CDR3 protein is CASSELDTYGYTF. For the CDR3, the DNA is TGTGCCAGCAGTGAGCTGGACACCTATGGCTACACCTTC.

This chain uses TRBV5-1 with TRBJ2-1; the match to TRBD2 covers 13 bases. The germline CDR1 and CDR2 sequences are SGHRS and YFSETQ. The trim removed 3 bases at V and 7 bases at J, leaving 13 bases unmatched. The CDR3 has 18 residues. In DNA, the CDR3 is TGCGCCAGCAGCTCCCTTACAGGACTAGCGGGAGTGGGTAATGAGCAGTTCTTC. Protein product: CASSSLTGLAGVGNEQFF.

In the case of this clone: The limits of the CDR3 on the DNA are not certain, so only TCRdb's listed CDR3 is given. The chain uses TRBV12-1 and TRBJ1-6; TRBD1 reflects the table's D call only, with no check against the DNA. TRBV12-1 is a pseudogene segment. The CDR3 length is 18 residues, termini included. The CDR3 is CASSWTRRFGQGNSPLHF.

The chain couples TRBV4-3 to TRBJ2-7; no clear D gene. Germline loops: CDR1 LGHNA, CDR2 YSLEER. V lost 1 base and J lost 3, with 7 bases in between. The CDR3 is made up of 13 amino acids. Here the CDR3 DNA reads TGCGCCAGCAGCCAAGCTCCGGGCTACGAGCAGTACTTC. Translating it yields CASSQAPGYEQYF.

V gene TRBV2 combines with J gene TRBJ2-7, with D possibly TRBD2 on 7 matching bases. The CDR3 has 14 amino acids. Per germline, CDR1 SNHLY and CDR2 FYNNEI. Trimming cost V 7 bases and J 6 bases, with 19 bases left between them. CDR3 in amino acids: CASKGGGPYSEQYF. CDR3 in DNA: TGTGCCAGCAAGGGGGGAGGGCCTTATTCCGAGCAGTACTTC.

Points on this clone: The junction differs from germline at one of its ends, possibly a read error. The chain is built from TRBV7-9 and TRBJ1-2; no firm D call. CDR1 is SEHNR, CDR2 FQNEAQ, per germline (reference sequence). The CDR3 is 13 amino acids. As DNA, the CDR3 is TGTTCCAGCAGCTTCTCCGAGGGCTATGGCTACACCTTC. Protein: CSSSFSEGYGYTF. Drawing the rest from reference TRBV7-9 and TRBJ1-2, the complete variable domain is DTGVSQNPRHKITKRGQNVTFRCDPISEHNRLYWYRQTLGQGPEFLTYFQNEAQLEKSRLLSDRFSAERPKGSFSTLEIQRTEQGDSAMYLCSSSFSEGYGYTFGSGTRLTVV.

CDR3 nucleotides: TGTGCCAGCAGTTTATGGTCCCAGCCTCGCGGTACGCAGTATTTT. Protein: CASSLWSQPRGTQYF. The chain couples TRBV27 to TRBJ2-3; no definite D call. Trimming took off 1 base at V and 8 bases at J, with 16 bases between the two ends. The V gene's germline CDR1 is MNHEY and CDR2 SMNVEV (reference sequence). The CDR3 spans 15 residues.

The rearrangement uses TRBV4-1 and TRBJ2-7; 11 bases line up with TRBD1. This CDR3 contains 18 residues. Germline V gene lookup returns CDR1 MGHRA and CDR2 YSYEKL. V shed 3 bases and J 4 bases; nucleotides not matched to a gene: 14. CDR3 nucleotides: TGCGCCAGCAGCCATGAATCCGGGACAGGGGGGATCGGTTACGAGCAGTACTTC. It codes for CASSHESGTGGIGYEQYF.

The V call is TRBV18, the J call TRBJ1-2; no reliable D call. The CDR3 spans 16 residues. Germline V gene data show CDR1 as KGHSH and CDR2 as LQKENI. The V and J ends lost 3 bases and 0 bases respectively, with 14 bases between them. In DNA, the CDR3 is TGTGCCAGCTCACCTGTAGTGGAGAGCACTAACTATGGCTACACCTTC. Its protein is CASSPVVESTNYGYTF.

Only a few counts were recorded for this clone. The V call is TRBV7-3, the J call TRBJ2-1; D might be TRBD2 (5 bases). Germline assignment: CDR1 SGHTA and CDR2 FQGTGA. Trimming took off 3 bases at V and 5 bases at J, with 11 bases between the two ends. The CDR3 length is 14 residues. Written as DNA, the CDR3 is TGTGCCAGCAGCTTCGGGAACGGACACAATGAGCAGTTCTTC. This sequence encodes CASSFGNGHNEQFF.

The chain recombines TRBV5-1 with TRBJ2-1; D unclear. The length of the CDR3 is 16 residues. Germline V gives CDR1 SGHRS, CDR2 YFSETQ. V lost 5 bases, J lost 4 bases, and 19 bases lay in between. Here the CDR3 DNA reads TGCGCCAGCAGTCCCTCGTTTGCCGCGACTTACAATGAGCAGTTCTTC. Its translation is CASSPSFAATYNEQFF. Complete variable domain (other parts from reference TRBV5-1 and TRBJ2-1): KAGVTQTPRYLIKTRGQQVTLSCSPISGHRSVSWYQQTPGQGLQFLFEYFSETQRNKGNFPGRFSGRQFSNSRSEMNVSTLELGDSALYLCASSPSFAATYNEQFFGPGTRLTVL.

This chain uses TRBV7-2 with TRBJ1-5, with D tentatively TRBD1 (5 bases). Per the germline V gene, CDR1 is SGHTA and CDR2 is FQGNSA. This CDR3 region has 13 residues. Trimming shortened V by 1 base and J by 6 bases, and 7 bases separated the two germline ends. In DNA, the CDR3 is TGTGCCAGCAGCTTAGGGGGGGGTCAGCCCCAGCATTTT. Residues: CASSLGGGQPQHF.

CDR3 amino acids: CASSPGGTGELFF. The CDR3 DNA sequence: TGTGCCAGCTCCCCTGGAGGCACCGGGGAGCTGTTTTTT. This rearrangement joins TRBV11-2 to TRBJ2-2, with D maybe TRBD2 (5 bases). There are 13 residues in the CDR3. Germline loops: CDR1 SGHAT, CDR2 FQNNGV. V gave up 8 bases and J gave up 4 bases, with 11 bases separating them.

This sequence joins TRBV7-2 and TRBJ1-1; no clear D. Trimming cost V 5 bases and J 4 bases, with 14 bases left between them. The CDR3 is made up of 14 amino acids. The germline CDR1 and CDR2 sequences are SGHTA and FQGNSA. The CDR3 here is CASSPSESSTEAFF. The CDR3 region has the DNA TGTGCCAGCAGCCCTAGCGAGTCGAGCACTGAAGCTTTCTTT.

As to this clone: Compared with germline, one end of the junction differs, possibly owing to a read error. J is TRBJ1-2 and V is TRBV2; 8 bases are a match to TRBD1. The CDR3 spans 15 residues. CDR1 is SNHLY and CDR2 is FYNNEI in the germline V gene. CDR3 sequence (DNA): TGTGCCGGCAGTGAAGCGGCAGGGGGCTTCTATGGCTACACCTTC. Translation gives CAGSEAAGGFYGYTF.

The V and J genes are TRBV5-6 and TRBJ2-3; D possibly corresponds to TRBD1 (6 bases). Per the germline V gene, CDR1 is SGHDT and CDR2 is YYEEEE. Trimming shortened V by 0 bases and J by 0 bases, and 14 bases separated the two germline ends. The CDR3 is 17 amino acids. The CDR3 here is CASSLEVRGISTDTQYF. The CDR3 region has the DNA TGTGCCAGCAGCTTGGAGGTGAGGGGGATTAGCACAGATACGCAGTATTTT.

The rearrangement links TRBV5-5 to TRBJ2-1, with 9 bases that match TRBD2. The CDR3 is 16 residues long. Germline CDR1 SGHKS, CDR2 YYEKEE (reference sequence). Trimming at V came to 7 bases and at J to 5 bases, leaving 13 bases not matched to a gene. CDR3 in DNA: TGTGCCAGCGGTCGAGGGGAGCGGGGGGCGAACAATGAGCAGTTCTTC. Its protein product is CASGRGERGANNEQFF.

The chain recombines TRBV6-1 with TRBJ1-1, with 7 bases matching TRBD1. This CDR3 is built from 15 residues. Germline CDR1 is MNHNS and CDR2 is SASEGT. The ends lost 2 bases at V and 1 base at J; junction bases unmatched: 4. The CDR3 DNA reads TGTGCCAGCAGTGAACTCGGGACAGAGAACACTGAAGCTTTCTTT. It translates to CASSELGTENTEAFF.

This clone has only a few counts. The chain recombines TRBV7-7 with TRBJ2-5; 11 bases line up with TRBD1. Germline assignment: CDR1 SSHAT and CDR2 FNYEAQ (reference sequence). The CDR3 contains 14 residues. The CDR3 DNA is TGTGCTAGCGGACCCGGGACAGGGGGAGAGACCCAGTACTTC. As protein: CASGPGTGGETQYF.

This clone came up a few times. The chain recombines TRBV10-1 with TRBJ1-1, with D possibly matching TRBD1 (6 bases). V was pared by 6 bases and J by 0 bases, with 11 bases between. Germline V CDR1 and CDR2: WNHNN, SYGVQD (reference sequence). The CDR3 extends over 14 amino acids. The CDR3 coding sequence is TGCGCCAGCAGGGGGGCAGGGGTGAACACTGAAGCTTTCTTT. The encoded protein is CASRGAGVNTEAFF.

The chain recombines TRBV2 with TRBJ2-7; TRBD2 aligns across 8 bases. The trim removed 4 bases at V and 3 bases at J, leaving 11 bases unmatched. The V gene's germline CDR1 is SNHLY and CDR2 FYNNEI. The CDR3 is 16 residues long. The CDR3 DNA sequence: TGTGCCAGCAGTGTGCCCTACGGGGGGGGCAGCTACGAGCAGTACTTC. Amino acid sequence: CASSVPYGGGSYEQYF.

The chain is built from TRBV7-9 and TRBJ1-5; D gene unclear. CDR1 is SEHNR and CDR2 is FQNEAQ in the germline V gene (reference sequence). The V end lost 1 base, the J end lost 4 bases, and 5 bases lay between the germline ends. This CDR3 is 13 amino acids long. CDR3 coding DNA: TGTGCCAGCAGCTTAGTCCCTAATCAGCCCCAGCATTTT. This translates into CASSLVPNQPQHF. Variable domain in full (rest from reference TRBV7-9 and TRBJ1-5): DTGVSQNPRHKITKRGQNVTFRCDPISEHNRLYWYRQTLGQGPEFLTYFQNEAQLEKSRLLSDRFSAERPKGSFSTLEIQRTEQGDSAMYLCASSLVPNQPQHFGDGTRLSIL.

V usage is TRBV2 and J usage is TRBJ2-2; weak D call: TRBD1 (6 bases). Germline CDR1 is SNHLY and CDR2 is FYNNEI. The CDR3 spans 15 residues. V dropped 4 bases and J dropped 4 bases, with 13 bases sitting between them. The CDR3 DNA reads TGTGCCAGCAGTGGGGTCAGGGGTACCACCGGGGAGCTGTTTTTT. Residues: CASSGVRGTTGELFF.

The genes are TRBV19 and TRBJ2-3; 12 bases are a match to TRBD2. V lost 5 bases and J lost 0; bases outside the gene matches: 6. In germline, CDR1 is LNHDA, CDR2 SQIVND (reference sequence). The CDR3 spans 17 residues. CDR3 nucleotides: TGTGCCAGTAGTTCCCGGACTAGCGGGGCTAGCACAGATACGCAGTATTTT. This codes for CASSSRTSGASTDTQYF. Full variable domain (outside the CDR3, taken from reference TRBV19 and TRBJ2-3): DGGITQSPKYLFRKEGQNVTLSCEQNLNHDAMYWYRQDPGQGLRLIYYSQIVNDFQKGDIAEGYSVSREKKESFPLTVTSAQKNPTAFYLCASSSRTSGASTDTQYFGPGTRLTVL.

The chain combines TRBV18 with TRBJ2-5; 12 bases are a match to TRBD1. Germline CDR1 and CDR2: KGHSH and LQKENI. J was trimmed by 0 bases and V by 0 bases; bases with no gene match: 8. The CDR3 runs to 19 residues. CDR3 sequence (DNA): TGTGCCAGCTCACCACCCGTTGGGGGACAGGGGGCCAACCAAGAGACCCAGTACTTC. Amino acid sequence: CASSPPVGGQGANQETQYF.

This chain's CDR3 is CASSPLDTEAFF. The CDR3 DNA sequence: TGTGCCAGCAGCCCCCTAGACACTGAAGCTTTCTTT. The chain links TRBV7-9 to TRBJ1-1; D is undetermined. CDR3 length: 12 amino acids. Germline lookup yields CDR1 SEHNR and CDR2 FQNEAQ (reference sequence). V was trimmed by 5 bases and J by 3 bases, leaving 7 bases between them.

J is TRBJ2-7 and V is TRBV5-1; D is possibly TRBD2 (6 bases). This CDR3 spans 13 amino acids. Trimming left V 5 bases short and J 2 bases short, with 11 bases between. Germline V gives CDR1 SGHRS, CDR2 YFSETQ. The CDR3 spells CASSSGSPYEQYF. The CDR3 DNA reads as TGCGCCAGCAGTAGCGGTTCCCCCTACGAGCAGTACTTC.

The chain is built from TRBV30 and TRBJ1-1, with 7 bases identical to TRBD1. The CDR3 loop spans 15 amino acids. J gave up 0 bases and V 4 bases, and 8 bases lay outside the gene matches. Germline V CDR1 and CDR2: GTSNPN, SVGIG (reference sequence). The chain's CDR3 is CAWTRPDRVNTEAFF. CDR3 DNA sequence: TGTGCCTGGACGCGACCCGACAGGGTGAACACTGAAGCTTTCTTT. The full variable domain, completed using reference TRBV30 and TRBJ1-1, is SQTIHQWPATLVQPVGSPLSLECTVEGTSNPNLYWYRQAAGRGLQLLFYSVGIGQISSEVPQNLSASRPQDRQFILSSKKLLLSDSGFYLCAWTRPDRVNTEAFFGQGTRLTVV.

The rearrangement joins TRBV14 to TRBJ1-6, with TRBD1 as a possible D gene (5 bases). This CDR3 contains 12 residues. With 4 bases removed from V and 13 bases from J, the gap between germline ends came to 11 bases. CDR1 SGHDN and CDR2 FVKESK come from the germline V gene. CDR3 in DNA: TGTGCCAGCAGCCTACAGGAGCTTCCCCTCCACTTT. It codes for CASSLQELPLHF.

The chain is built from TRBV4-1 and TRBJ2-1, with a weak D call TRBD2 (6 bases). The germline CDR1 and CDR2 sequences are MGHRA and YSYEKL. CDR3 size: 17 residues. The ends were cut back, 2 bases at V and 3 bases at J, with 17 bases in the middle. The CDR3 coding sequence is TGCGCCAGCAGCCAACACTCCGGGACTTCCTACTACAATGAGCAGTTCTTC. Its protein product is CASSQHSGTSYYNEQFF.